Following are 18 T cell receptor beta chains from one sample sequenced in a study of control samples from healthy donors and cancer patients. The assay was immunoSEQ multiplex PCR, and TCRdb's table has in-frame clones only and misses some. This sample yields about 130,000 clones, of which about 92% are seen a single time; 1.7% belongs to the top ten. Input material: PBMCs. The source is a man aged 50-60 years with head and neck cancer.

V and J are TRBV30 and TRBJ1-2; D gene unclear. Trimming left V 1 base short and J 5 bases short, with 5 bases between. In germline, CDR1 is GTSNPN, CDR2 SVGIG (reference sequence). CDR3 length: 11 amino acids. This chain's CDR3 is CAWSAAYGYTF. The CDR3 DNA follows: TGTGCCTGGAGTGCCGCGTATGGCTACACCTTC.

The chain carries TRBV2 and TRBJ2-7; maybe TRBD2 (10 bases). The germline V gene has CDR1 SNHLY and CDR2 FYNNEI. The CDR3 covers 16 residues. Trimming pared 4 bases from V and 6 bases from J, leaving 22 bases between. The CDR3 loop reads CASSVLSSGGQGEQYF. In nucleotides, the CDR3 is TGTGCCAGCAGTGTACTTTCTAGCGGGGGACAGGGCGAGCAGTACTTC.

The chain has TRBV7-2 and TRBJ2-7; D call uncertain. The CDR3 covers 14 residues. V dropped 0 bases and J dropped 1 base, with 7 bases sitting between them. CDR1 and CDR2 from the germline V gene are SGHTA and FQGNSA. This CDR3 reads CASSLAFESYEQYF. The CDR3 nucleotides are TGTGCCAGCAGCTTAGCTTTTGAATCCTACGAGCAGTACTTC. Complete variable domain (other parts from reference TRBV7-2 and TRBJ2-7): GAGVSQSPSNKVTEKGKDVELRCDPISGHTALYWYRQSLGQGLEFLIYFQGNSAPDKSGLPSDRFSAERTGGSVSTLTIQRTQQEDSAVYLCASSLAFESYEQYFGPGTRLTVT.

This clone was seen a few times. The chain employs TRBV10-1 and TRBJ2-3; no clear D. The CDR3 runs 14 residues. Germline CDR1 and CDR2: WNHNN and SYGVQD (reference sequence). Trimming took off 0 bases at V and 1 base at J, with 5 bases between the two ends. The CDR3: CASSESWGTDTQYF. As DNA, the CDR3 is TGCGCCAGCAGTGAGTCATGGGGCACAGATACGCAGTATTTT.

This clone was seen only a few times. The chain recombines TRBV6-2 or TRBV6-3 with TRBJ2-1; possibly TRBD2 for D (7 bases). This CDR3 is 14 amino acids long. V lost 6 bases and J 8 bases, leaving 17 bases between the germline ends. Looked up from germline, CDR1 is MNHEY and CDR2 is SVGEGT. The CDR3 reads CASSPGGGADEQFF. CDR3 sequence (DNA): TGTGCCAGCAGCCCCGGAGGGGGGGCGGATGAGCAGTTCTTC.

J is TRBJ2-7 and V is TRBV7-9, with D possibly matching TRBD2 (6 bases). The CDR3 totals 13 residues. Germline CDR1 and CDR2: SEHNR and FQNEAQ (reference sequence). The ends were cut back, 0 bases at V and 3 bases at J, with 6 bases in the middle. The CDR3 protein is CASSLAGGYEQYF. The CDR3 nucleotides are TGTGCCAGCAGCTTAGCCGGGGGCTACGAGCAGTACTTC. Filled out from reference TRBV7-9 and TRBJ2-7, the complete variable domain reads DTGVSQNPRHKITKRGQNVTFRCDPISEHNRLYWYRQTLGQGPEFLTYFQNEAQLEKSRLLSDRFSAERPKGSFSTLEIQRTEQGDSAMYLCASSLAGGYEQYFGPGTRLTVT.

The rearrangement joins TRBV7-2 to TRBJ1-3; D is perhaps TRBD1 (5 bases). Between the trimmed V and J ends, which lost 3 bases and 3 bases, there was a span of 12 bases. Germline V gene lookup returns CDR1 SGHTA and CDR2 FQGNSA. The CDR3 is 15 amino acids. CDR3 residues: CASSFTGTDGNTIYF. The CDR3 DNA reads as TGTGCCAGCAGCTTTACCGGGACCGATGGAAACACCATATATTTT. Variable domain in full (rest from reference TRBV7-2 and TRBJ1-3): GAGVSQSPSNKVTEKGKDVELRCDPISGHTALYWYRQSLGQGLEFLIYFQGNSAPDKSGLPSDRFSAERTGGSVSTLTIQRTQQEDSAVYLCASSFTGTDGNTIYFGEGSWLTVV.

The chain is built from TRBV2 and TRBJ1-2; D remains ambiguous. The ends were cut back, 4 bases at V and 4 bases at J, with 13 bases in the middle. Germline CDR1 reads SNHLY; CDR2 reads FYNNEI. The CDR3 contains 14 residues. The CDR3 sequence: CASSAGRSLYGYTF. The CDR3 DNA sequence: TGTGCCAGCAGTGCCGGACGGAGCCTCTATGGCTACACCTTC.

The rearrangement joins TRBV7-2 to TRBJ1-1; D remains ambiguous. The CDR3 consists of 13 residues. V was trimmed by 5 bases and J by 8 bases, leaving 15 bases between them. Germline-derived CDR1 and CDR2 are SGHTA and FQGNSA. The CDR3 DNA follows: TGTGCCAGCAGCCCCCGGGCCCCCCCGGAAGCTTTCTTT. It codes for CASSPRAPPEAFF.

The V call is TRBV5-1, the J call TRBJ1-3; TRBD1 matches at 7 bases. The CDR3 totals 15 residues. CDR1 and CDR2 from the germline V gene are SGHRS and YFSETQ. The trim removed 0 bases at V and 9 bases at J, leaving 9 bases unmatched. In nucleotides, the CDR3 is TGCGCCAGCAGCTTGGAAAGGGGGCAACAGACCACCATATATTTT. Its translation is CASSLERGQQTTIYF.

The J gene is TRBJ1-2, the V gene TRBV18; 8 positions agree with TRBD1. Germline CDR1 KGHSH, CDR2 LQKENI. V shed 6 bases, J shed 7 bases, and the junction held 7 bases outside the gene matches. The CDR3 totals 13 residues. The CDR3 coding sequence is TGTGCCAGCTCCTACGGACAGGGCGGTGGCTACACCTTC. The encoded protein is CASSYGQGGGYTF.

This chain links TRBV2 with TRBJ1-1, with D tentatively TRBD1 (5 bases). The V and J ends lost 1 base and 3 bases respectively, with 12 bases between them. Germline CDR1 SNHLY, CDR2 FYNNEI. The CDR3 is 15 residues long. CDR3: CASSEVPGSDTEAFF. CDR3 nucleotide sequence: TGTGCCAGCAGTGAAGTTCCAGGGTCCGACACTGAAGCTTTCTTT. The full variable domain, completed using reference TRBV2 and TRBJ1-1, is EPEVTQTPSHQVTQMGQEVILRCVPISNHLYFYWYRQILGQKVEFLVSFYNNEISEKSEIFDDQFSVERPDGSNFTLKIRSTKLEDSAMYFCASSEVPGSDTEAFFGQGTRLTVV.

For the CDR3, the DNA is TGTGCCAGCAGCCAAGATAGAACTGCTTCGGGCAATCAGCCCCAGCATTTT. Translated: CASSQDRTASGNQPQHF. The chain uses TRBV4-2 and TRBJ1-5; D call uncertain. Germline CDR1 reads LGHNA; CDR2 reads YNFKEQ. This CDR3 is 17 amino acids long. The V end was cut by 0 bases, the J end by 2 bases, with 14 bases between.

V usage is TRBV5-1 and J usage is TRBJ2-5, with D perhaps matching TRBD1 (5 bases). CDR1 is SGHRS, CDR2 YFSETQ, per germline. V was clipped by 4 bases and J by 2 bases, with 12 bases between them. CDR3 length equals 14 residues. The CDR3 region is CASSPGRGQETQYF. As DNA, the CDR3 is TGCGCCAGCAGCCCAGGTAGGGGACAAGAGACCCAGTACTTC.

This clone was counted only a few times. The J gene is TRBJ2-7, the V gene TRBV6-5; TRBD2 matches 8 bases. CDR1 MNHEY and CDR2 SVGAGI come from the germline V gene. CDR3 length: 13 residues. The ends lost 6 bases at V and 2 bases at J; junction bases unmatched: 3. In DNA, the CDR3 is TGTGCCAGCAGACGGGGGGGACCCTACGAGCAGTACTTC. Translated: CASRRGGPYEQYF.

The chain is built from TRBV27 and TRBJ1-1, with 7 bases aligning to TRBD1. Germline CDR1 reads MNHEY; CDR2 reads SMNVEV (reference sequence). The CDR3 contains 13 residues. Trimming cost V 7 bases and J 14 bases; bases outside gene matches: 16. CDR3 coding DNA: TGTGCCAGCAAGCTACCGGGACAGCTCCAGGAGTTCTTT. This encodes CASKLPGQLQEFF.

This clone has just one count. This sequence joins TRBV11-2 and TRBJ1-3; D is possibly TRBD1 (6 bases). This CDR3 is built from 16 residues. Germline V gene sequence: CDR1 SGHAT, CDR2 FQNNGV. The V end was cut by 3 bases, the J end by 3 bases, with 15 bases between. CDR3 loop: CASSFLQGYIGNTIYF. The CDR3 DNA reads as TGTGCCAGCAGCTTTTTACAGGGATATATTGGAAACACCATATATTTT.

This rearrangement joins TRBV27 to TRBJ1-6, with D possibly matching TRBD1 (5 bases). Germline V gene data show CDR1 as MNHEY and CDR2 as SMNVEV (reference sequence). This CDR3 contains 12 residues. The CDR3 loop reads CDRRVSIRPLHF. CDR3 coding DNA: TGTGACCGCAGGGTAAGTATTAGACCCCTCCACTTT.